One sample yielded the 19 T cell receptor beta chains listed below, sequenced in a study of blood T cell repertoires in COVID-19 (dated by TCRdb to about 2020). The library was obtained by the immunoSEQ multiplex PCR assay. TCRdb provides this immuneACCESS table in a form limited to in-frame rearrangements. Some clones are lacking; in checked studies, under half of them reflect an unresolved V gene, and why the rest are absent is not known. A total of under 250,000 clones appear in this sample, about four fifths of them only once. Jointly, the top ten make up 4% to 5.5% of the sample. The sample consisted of peripheral blood. The source of these receptors is a man aged 50 to 59 with active or convalescent COVID-19.

The chain couples TRBV11-2 to TRBJ2-3; D is possibly TRBD1 (5 bases). From germline, CDR1 is SGHAT and CDR2 FQNNGV. The CDR3 totals 15 residues. Deletions cut 0 bases from V and 6 bases from J, with 13 bases between. CDR3 sequence (DNA): TGTGCCAGCAGCTTAGATCAGGGAAAAGGGGATACGCAGTATTTT. Translated: CASSLDQGKGDTQYF.

The table lists this clone with many counts. The V call is TRBV3-1 (or the pseudogene TRBV3-2), the J call TRBJ2-1; D possibly corresponds to TRBD1 (6 bases). The V gene lost 0 bases and the J gene lost 4 bases, with 10 bases spanning the gap. The CDR3 loop spans 15 amino acids. CDR1 and CDR2 (germline): LGHDT, YNNKEL (reference sequence). The CDR3 DNA sequence: TGTGCCAGCAGCCAAGAAGGGCAGGGGTACAATGAGCAGTTCTTC. Amino acids: CASSQEGQGYNEQFF.

In regard to this clone: Other DNA sequences from this sample encode an identical CDR3 as well. V usage is TRBV11-2 and J usage is TRBJ1-1; no clear D gene. Trimming took 1 base from V and 1 from J, leaving 4 bases between them. This CDR3 spans 13 amino acids. The germline CDR1 and CDR2 sequences are SGHAT and FQNNGV. The CDR3 DNA is TGTGCCAGCAGCTTAGGTCAGAACACTGAAGCTTTCTTT. This gives the protein CASSLGQNTEAFF.

This chain joins TRBV6-6 and TRBJ1-3; weak D call: TRBD1 (6 bases). Trimming left V 7 bases short and J 0 bases short, with 34 bases between. Germline V gene lookup returns CDR1 MNHNY and CDR2 SVGAGI (reference sequence). The CDR3 is 22 amino acids. CDR3 residues: CASTYRGQSLIPPGRSGNTIYF. The CDR3 DNA reads TGTGCCAGCACCTACAGAGGACAGAGCCTTATCCCACCCGGGCGCTCTGGAAACACCATATATTTT.

This clone was observed once. The chain recombines TRBV9 with TRBJ2-3, with 7 nucleotides matching TRBD2. CDR1 is SGDLS, CDR2 YYNGEE, per germline. The trim removed 3 bases at V and 1 base at J, leaving 8 bases unmatched. This CDR3 has 16 amino acids. The CDR3 sequence: CASSDSGTLRTDTQYF. The CDR3 bases are TGTGCCAGCAGCGACAGCGGGACCTTACGCACAGATACGCAGTATTTT.

The chain carries TRBV11-2 and TRBJ2-1; possibly TRBD2 for D (6 bases). This CDR3 has 14 residues. With 6 bases removed from V and 3 bases from J, the gap between germline ends came to 12 bases. Per germline, CDR1 SGHAT and CDR2 FQNNGV. CDR3 loop: CASSVAGNYNEQFF. In DNA form, the CDR3 reads TGTGCCAGCAGTGTGGCGGGGAACTACAATGAGCAGTTCTTC.

J is TRBJ1-1 and V is TRBV5-1; D is unclear. From germline, CDR1 is SGHRS and CDR2 YFSETQ. The CDR3 has 13 amino acids. The ends were cut back, 5 bases at V and 2 bases at J, with 10 bases in the middle. CDR3 bases: TGCGCCAGCAGGGGCTCCTTTAACACTGAAGCTTTCTTT. Protein: CASRGSFNTEAFF.

V is TRBV15 and J is TRBJ1-3, with TRBD1 matching over 7 bases. Germline CDR1 LNHNV, CDR2 YYDKDF (reference sequence). The J segment lost 2 bases and the V segment lost 3 bases, leaving 7 bases of the junction unmatched. CDR3 size: 16 residues. CDR3 in DNA: TGTGCCACCAGCAGGGGTCCAGGGGGAACTGGAAACACCATATATTTT. Its protein is CATSRGPGGTGNTIYF.

The chain links TRBV2 to TRBJ2-1; TRBD2 might be the D (6 bases). V lost 6 bases to trimming and J lost 9 bases, with 21 bases between them. This CDR3 comprises 15 residues. Per the germline V gene, CDR1 is SNHLY and CDR2 is FYNNEI. Here the CDR3 DNA reads TGTGCCAGCAGCCGGAGGGGAGGACGCAGCGGTGAGCAGTTCTTC. Translation: CASSRRGGRSGEQFF.

The rearrangement joins TRBV6-5 to TRBJ1-4, with 10 bases matching TRBD1. The germline V gene has CDR1 MNHEY and CDR2 SVGAGI. This CDR3 contains 15 residues. V lost 6 bases, J lost 7 bases, and 8 bases stayed unmatched. CDR3 amino acids: CASRGPGQGIEKLFF. The CDR3 DNA sequence: TGTGCCAGCAGAGGACCGGGACAGGGGATTGAAAAACTGTTTTTT.

The chain recombines TRBV30 with TRBJ2-7, with 9 bases lining up with TRBD2. The CDR3 runs to 13 residues. V was clipped by 4 bases and J by 4 bases; unmatched bases: 5. Germline assignment: CDR1 GTSNPN and CDR2 SVGIG (reference sequence). The CDR3 region has the DNA TGTGCCTGGACATTAGCGGGGGCGTACGAGCAGTACTTC. Translating gives CAWTLAGAYEQYF.

The V call is TRBV7-2, the J call TRBJ2-7, with TRBD1 as a possible D gene (5 bases). Germline CDR1 reads SGHTA; CDR2 reads FQGNSA. The CDR3 has 14 amino acids. Trimming shortened V by 0 bases and J by 2 bases, and 8 bases separated the two germline ends. CDR3 coding DNA: TGTGCCAGCAGCTTAGCCGGACAACCCTACGAGCAGTACTTC. This sequence encodes CASSLAGQPYEQYF.

The rearrangement joins TRBV11-2 to TRBJ2-7, with 7 nucleotides matching TRBD1. With V trimmed by 8 bases and J by 2 bases, 6 bases remained unmatched. The V gene's germline CDR1 is SGHAT and CDR2 FQNNGV. This CDR3 has 13 residues. This CDR3 is CASVGQGAYEQYF. The CDR3 nucleotides read TGTGCCAGCGTGGGGCAGGGGGCCTACGAGCAGTACTTC. The entire variable domain, with the rest obtained from reference TRBV11-2 and TRBJ2-7, is as follows: EAGVAQSPRYKIIEKRQSVAFWCNPISGHATLYWYQQILGQGPKLLIQFQNNGVVDDSQLPKDRFSAERLKGVDSTLKIQPAKLEDSAVYLCASVGQGAYEQYFGPGTRLTVT.

V gene TRBV9 combines with J gene TRBJ2-3; 8 bases fit TRBD1. J gave up 8 bases and V 0 bases, and 8 bases lay outside the gene matches. Per the germline V gene, CDR1 is SGDLS and CDR2 is YYNGEE. The CDR3 is 15 amino acids. This chain's CDR3 is CASSVGTGTLGTQYF. DNA for the CDR3: TGTGCCAGCAGCGTAGGGACAGGGACCCTCGGTACGCAGTATTTT.

The chain is built from TRBV11-2 and TRBJ2-7; D remains ambiguous. Trimming took off 4 bases at V and 2 bases at J, with 9 bases between the two ends. The CDR3 spans 13 residues. Germline V CDR1 and CDR2: SGHAT, FQNNGV. The CDR3 DNA reads TGTGCCAGCAGCTCCGGGTCCACCTACGAGCAGTACTTC. Protein: CASSSGSTYEQYF. Complete variable domain (other parts from reference TRBV11-2 and TRBJ2-7): EAGVAQSPRYKIIEKRQSVAFWCNPISGHATLYWYQQILGQGPKLLIQFQNNGVVDDSQLPKDRFSAERLKGVDSTLKIQPAKLEDSAVYLCASSSGSTYEQYFGPGTRLTVT.

This sequence joins TRBV7-6 and TRBJ2-2; 9 positions match TRBD1. The CDR3 is 14 residues long. Germline-derived CDR1 and CDR2 are SGHVS and FNYEAQ. With 5 bases clipped from V and 5 bases from J, the junction kept 3 bases outside the gene matches. CDR3 coding DNA: TGTGCCAGCAGCCGGGACAGGGTAACCGGGGAGCTGTTTTTT. Translation: CASSRDRVTGELFF.

This chain joins TRBV6-1 and TRBJ1-2; D unclear. The CDR3 sequence is 13 residues long. The ends were cut back, 2 bases at V and 7 bases at J, with 11 bases in the middle. The germline V gene encodes CDR1 MNHNS and CDR2 SASEGT. CDR3 nucleotides: TGTGCCAGCAGTGAATTGGGCAGCACTGGCTACACCTTC. Its translation: CASSELGSTGYTF.

The V and J genes are TRBV6-4 and TRBJ2-1, with D possibly being TRBD1 (6 bases). Per germline, CDR1 MRHNA and CDR2 SNTAGT. Trimming removed 0 bases from V and 2 bases from J, with 11 bases in between. This CDR3 contains 16 residues. The CDR3 coding sequence is TGTGCCAGCAGTGACTCTGGCAGGGGAACCTACAATGAGCAGTTCTTC. This sequence encodes CASSDSGRGTYNEQFF.

The chain couples TRBV5-1 to TRBJ2-3; no firm D call. Trimming removed 1 base from V and 2 bases from J, with 11 bases in between. The CDR3 is 15 amino acids. The germline V gene encodes CDR1 SGHRS and CDR2 YFSETQ. The CDR3 DNA reads TGCGCCAGCAGCTTGTTTCTCCCGTTCACAGATACGCAGTATTTT. Encoded protein: CASSLFLPFTDTQYF.